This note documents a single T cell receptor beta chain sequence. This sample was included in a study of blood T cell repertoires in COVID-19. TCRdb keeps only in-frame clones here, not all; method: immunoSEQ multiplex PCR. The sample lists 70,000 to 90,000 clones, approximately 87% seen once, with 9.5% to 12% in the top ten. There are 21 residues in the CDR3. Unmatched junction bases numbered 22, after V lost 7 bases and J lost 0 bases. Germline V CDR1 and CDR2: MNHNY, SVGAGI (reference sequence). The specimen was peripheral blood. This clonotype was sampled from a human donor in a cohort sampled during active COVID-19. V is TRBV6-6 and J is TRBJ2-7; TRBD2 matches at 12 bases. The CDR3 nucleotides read TGTGCCAGCATTCGAAAAGGACGGGGGACTAGCGGGCAATACAGCTCCTACGAGCAGTACTTC. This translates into CASIRKGRGTSGQYSSYEQYF.